This T cell receptor beta chain was obtained from a study of CD8 T cells in Susac syndrome. The germline V gene encodes CDR1 ENHRY and CDR2 SYGVKD. This CDR3 has 12 residues. V lost 9 bases and J 6 bases, leaving 12 bases between the germline ends. TCR beta was sequenced from blood CD8+ and CD4+ T cells. The multiple sclerosis controls were treatment-naive patients with relapsing-remitting disease that was stable or active. RNA was extracted with the RNeasy kit, and a quantity of about 0.45 to 1 ug was reverse transcribed using random hexamers. The TCR beta CDR3 was amplified by immunoSEQ multiplex PCR across 54 Vbeta, 13 Jbeta. TCRdb analysed the immunoSEQ multiplex PCR reads with MiXCR anew, one entry per CDR3 protein. The table lists some 300,000 distinct CDR3 sequences, roughly 90% of them singletons.

This sequence was found in a human donor with multiple sclerosis. The material sequenced was CD8+ T cells from PBMCs. V and J are TRBV10-3 and TRBJ2-1; D ambiguous. CDR3 residues: CAIKDEVNEQFF. CDR3 DNA: TGTGCCATTAAGGACGAGGTCAATGAGCAGTTCTTC.